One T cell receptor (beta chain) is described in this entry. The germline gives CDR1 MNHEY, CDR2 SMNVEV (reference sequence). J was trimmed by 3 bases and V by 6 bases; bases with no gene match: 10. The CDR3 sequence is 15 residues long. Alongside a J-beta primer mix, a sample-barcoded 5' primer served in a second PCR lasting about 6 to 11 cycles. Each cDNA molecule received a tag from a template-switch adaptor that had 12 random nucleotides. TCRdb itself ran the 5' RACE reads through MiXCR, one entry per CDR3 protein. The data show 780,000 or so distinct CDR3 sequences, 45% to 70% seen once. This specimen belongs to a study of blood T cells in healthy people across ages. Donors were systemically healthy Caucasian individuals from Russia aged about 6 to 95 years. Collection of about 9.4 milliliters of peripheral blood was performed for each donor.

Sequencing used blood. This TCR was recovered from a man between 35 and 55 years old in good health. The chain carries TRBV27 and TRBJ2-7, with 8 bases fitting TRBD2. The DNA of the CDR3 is TGTGCCAGCAGCCGTAAGGCGGGGGGTGTCTACGAGCAGTACTTC. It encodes CASSRKAGGVYEQYF.